Below, one T cell receptor beta chain is given with its context. Its antigen is still unknown. No much larger clone exists at a distance of one base, and base qualities are not known. In light of the paper, this sample's time point label describes: baseline before first vaccination. Sample treatment or condition, as interpreted from the label and publication: meningococcal conjugate vaccine given as trial control. The vaccinee samples were drawn from two UK trials, COV001 and COV002, one of which was a single-blind randomized controlled phase 2/3 trial testing AZD1222 (ChAdOx1 nCoV-19) in healthy adults. For TCRbeta chain sequencing, PBMC samples from trial participants were taken at day 0 and at day 28 after the second dose. The CDR3 regions of human TCRbeta chains were analyzed by immunosequencing. Regarding the original processing steps: TCRs in the repertoires were compared against a reference library of SARS-CoV-2-specific TCRs that had been generated with the MIRA antigen-specificity platform. Breadth was defined as the fraction of unique TCRs that were SARS-CoV-2-associated, and depth was defined as the fraction of total T cells that were SARS-CoV-2-associated. Using the MIRA data, every spike-specific TCR was mapped to the spike region that the TCR reacted to and assigned to either a CD4 or a CD8 class. Log10-transformed breadth and depth values were compared by one-way ANOVA with Sidak's multiple comparisons tests. TCRdb limited this immuneACCESS table to in-frame rearrangements with V and J called. A share of clones is missing; checked studies link under half to unresolved V genes, and the rest is unexplained. Clone size and V and J calls were adopted from that table, with D and trimming inferred from the DNA. In all, the sample holds about 150,000 clones, and about nine tenths of those were seen once. Of the sample, under 7% falls within the top ten clones.

The germline V gene (reference sequence) specifies MNHEY as CDR1 and SMNVEV as CDR2. The CDR3, from cysteine to phenylalanine, totals 14 residues. The read is trimmed to its CDR3 DNA, 42 bases read in frame from base 1. At the junction V is shortened by 3 bases and J by 4 bases, with 11 bases in between. This record comes from a study of T cell responses to AZD1222 COVID-19 vaccine (dated by TCRdb to about 2021). In the study overall: A total of 230 to 250 trial participants underwent TCR sequencing, of whom approximately 210 received two doses of AZD1222 and around 26 received two doses of the MenACWY control vaccine. Enrollment into the trials was organized by age into subgroups of 18-55, 56-69 and 70-plus years, and those subgroups contained about 160, 30 and 59 TCR-sequenced participants, respectively. The paper's findings and limits, for the study overall: Vaccine-associated CD4 TCRs spanned the whole spike protein, with dominant responses in regions 160-218 and 743-854. Only a handful of AZD1222 recipients were SARS-CoV-2 seropositive at baseline, limiting conclusions about previously exposed vaccinees. Reportedly, almost half of the unique spike-specific TCRs recognized epitopes lying outside the regions that are mutated in the B.1.351 and B.1.1.7 variants. Participants were mostly white British, with more females than males. The authors suggested clonal diversity may have been underestimated. No day 14 peak-response samples were available, so repertoires were characterized only after the peak T cell response. In the small 56-69-year group, the increase in depth fell short of significance, most likely because of low power. Spike-specific TCR breadth and depth rose significantly after two AZD1222 doses compared with day 0 and with MenACWY recipients.

This chain is built from TRBV27 and TRBJ2-3, with the D gene too uncertain to name. The source was peripheral blood, collected on day 0 of MenACWY control vaccination. This receptor was taken from an adult in good health. Here the CDR3 is given as CASSLVGSADTQYF. The DNA is TGTGCCAGCAGTTTGGTCGGTTCCGCAGATACGCAGTATTTT.